Described below is a single TCR beta chain sequence and its context. Its specificity is unknown. The data derive from a study of response to subunit inactivated influenza vaccine. Study-level points and caveats: It was the authors' suggestion that each seasonal influenza vaccination recruits few new T cells.

V was trimmed by 2 bases and J by 8 bases, leaving 16 bases between them. CDR3 length equals 16 residues. The germline V gene encodes CDR1 MNHEY and CDR2 SVGAGI. Each CDR3 protein gets one entry after TCRdb re-called the RT-PCR reads with MiXCR. The sample includes roughly 500,000 distinct CDR3 sequences, more than 15% seen only once; the top ten take over 2.5%. The material was CD4+ T cells sorted from PBMCs, obtained roughly 24 months after vaccination. The chain combines TRBV6-5 with TRBJ1-6; possibly TRBD1 for D (5 bases). The TCR sequence derives from a man aged 45 to 70 who received an inactivated influenza vaccine. The CDR3 DNA reads as TGTGCCAGCAGTTACACTAAGGGACTCCCGGATTCACCCCTCCACTTT. Residues: CASSYTKGLPDSPLHF.